This T cell receptor (beta chain) was sequenced during a study of T cells in Graves' hyperthyroidism and ophthalmopathy. At the level of the study: Once the initial diagnosis was made, peripheral blood was obtained before any treatment.

The CDR3 is 15 amino acids. In germline, CDR1 is MNHNS, CDR2 SASEGT. Criteria for exclusion of patients were uncontrolled infection, other autoimmune disease, pregnancy or lactation. Fresh peripheral blood, roughly 10 ml, was the source of the PBMCs. It was RNA transcripts that yielded the amplified TCR beta CDR3 regions. First-round RT-PCR with HTBI primers amplified the TCR CDR3 region. Using its own MiXCR run on the multiplex PCR reads, TCRdb lists one record per CDR3 protein. The table lists 200,000 to 250,000 distinct CDR3 sequences, about 15% of them singletons. This clonotype was recorded many times. Compared with germline, one end of the junction differs, possibly owing to a read error.

The gene calls are TRBV6-1 and TRBJ2-7; D possibly uses TRBD1 or TRBD2 (7 bases each). The sequencing sample was made of blood. The TCR originated in a woman in her late teens or twenties with Graves' ophthalmopathy. The CDR3 DNA reads as TGTACCAGCAGTTCGACAGGGAGGGTCACCTACGAGCAGTACTTC. Translating it yields CTSSSTGRVTYEQYF.